This T cell receptor (beta chain) was found in a study of cytomegalovirus exposure and HLA in healthy donors. The overall study: Early on, a data release was issued that held about 85 million unique TCRs from HLA-typed donors. Regarding the study as a whole: Later examination showed HLA-associated TCR beta chains had greater clonal expansion than equally common others.

It was with 60 Vbeta and 13 Jbeta primers that the PCR ran. Produced via immunoSEQ multiplex PCR; TCRdb's table is partial and in-frame only. Here the sample spans 70,000 to 95,000 clones, around 82% being singletons. A note on this clone: What it recognizes is unknown.

The length of the CDR3 is 16 residues. J lost 2 bases, V lost 7 bases, and 12 bases had no gene match. In germline, CDR1 is SNHLY, CDR2 FYNNEI. The rearrangement joins TRBV2 to TRBJ2-3; 7 bases fit TRBD1. The sequence derives from a man aged 18 to 29 in good health and CMV-seronegative. The source material was PBMCs. In DNA, the CDR3 is TGTGCCAGCAAGGACACAGGGGTCATTCTCACAGATACGCAGTATTTT. It yields the protein CASKDTGVILTDTQYF.